Here is one T cell receptor beta chain with its context. Donors had nominal health at sampling but likely had unrecorded immune exposures. The data are from a study of cytomegalovirus exposure and HLA in healthy donors. The wider study: As released early, the data held some 80 million unique TCRs from HLA-typed donors.

The PCR used 60 Vbeta and 13 Jbeta primers. In the original processing: The authors later counted some 76 million unique TCR beta chains, some 10 million of them shared. Sequencing was performed with immunoSEQ multiplex PCR; in TCRdb, only in-frame clones are kept and a portion is missing. V and J calls and clone size are copied from that table; D and trimming were computed from the DNA. The sample yields about 200,000 clones, approximately 85% seen once. The CDR3 has 13 amino acids. Germline assignment: CDR1 MNHEY and CDR2 SMNVEV (reference sequence). V gave up 3 bases and J gave up 6 bases; unmatched junction bases: 5.

The chain couples TRBV27 to TRBJ2-7; TRBD1 matches 7 bases. The sequencing sample was made of PBMCs. This clonotype originated in a woman in her forties or fifties in good health and CMV-seronegative. As DNA, the CDR3 is TGTGCCAGCAGTTTCTCCGACAGGGCCGAGCAGTACTTC. Its translation is CASSFSDRAEQYF.